A single sample gave rise to the 5 T cell receptor beta chains below, sequenced in a study of blood T cell repertoires in COVID-19. Clones were sequenced by immunoSEQ multiplex PCR, and TCRdb holds only the in-frame ones, with some missing. The sample consists of about 250,000 clones, 80% to 90% of them appearing once. The source material was peripheral blood. These receptor sequences come from a woman between 25 and 40 years old with active or convalescent COVID-19.

The J gene is TRBJ2-1, the V gene TRBV27, with 8 nucleotides matching TRBD2. The germline CDR1 and CDR2 sequences are MNHEY and SMNVEV (reference sequence). The CDR3 spans 17 residues. Trimming took 4 bases from V and 2 from J; bases not matched to a gene: 10. The CDR3 is CASSSNLLAVTYNEQFF. CDR3 bases: TGTGCCAGCAGTTCGAATTTACTAGCGGTCACCTACAATGAGCAGTTCTTC.

This clone was seen just once. The J gene is TRBJ1-6, the V gene TRBV4-3; D is unclear. CDR1 is LGHNA and CDR2 is YSLEER in the germline V gene. V lost 0 bases, J lost 8 bases, and 14 bases lay in between. There are 16 residues in the CDR3. The CDR3 DNA sequence: TGCGCCAGCAGCCAAGACGTTGCGGACGGGGATTCACCCCTCCACTTT. It yields the protein CASSQDVADGDSPLHF.

This chain links TRBV6-2 or TRBV6-3 with TRBJ2-5; D might be TRBD2 (7 bases). The germline gives CDR1 MNHEY, CDR2 SVGEGT. V was clipped by 6 bases and J by 2 bases, with 19 bases between them. The CDR3 covers 16 residues. The CDR3 DNA reads as TGTGCCAGCAGCCCAAGGGGGGGACACGGACAAGAGACCCAGTACTTC. Protein product: CASSPRGGHGQETQYF.

The sample holds one count of this clone. The chain links TRBV3-1 (or the pseudogene TRBV3-2) to TRBJ1-2, with unresolved D. The V end was cut by 0 bases, the J end by 4 bases, with 21 bases between. CDR1 and CDR2 from the germline V gene are LGHDT and YNNKEL (reference sequence). The CDR3 consists of 18 residues. As DNA, the CDR3 is TGTGCCAGCAGCCAAGATCCCCTAAAGGAGGCGGATGGCTATGGCTACACCTTC. Translated, it gives CASSQDPLKEADGYGYTF.

As for this clone: Other DNA sequences in the same sample also yield this CDR3. The gene calls are TRBV5-1 and TRBJ2-1; no clear D gene. The V end lost 0 bases, the J end lost 7 bases, and 5 bases lay between the germline ends. The CDR3 length is 12 residues. Looked up from germline, CDR1 is SGHRS and CDR2 is YFSETQ. In DNA, the CDR3 is TGCGCCAGCAGCTTGGCCGGGAATGAGCAGTTCTTC. Its protein product is CASSLAGNEQFF. Using reference TRBV5-1 and TRBJ2-1 for the parts outside the CDR3, the full variable domain is KAGVTQTPRYLIKTRGQQVTLSCSPISGHRSVSWYQQTPGQGLQFLFEYFSETQRNKGNFPGRFSGRQFSNSRSEMNVSTLELGDSALYLCASSLAGNEQFFGPGTRLTVL.